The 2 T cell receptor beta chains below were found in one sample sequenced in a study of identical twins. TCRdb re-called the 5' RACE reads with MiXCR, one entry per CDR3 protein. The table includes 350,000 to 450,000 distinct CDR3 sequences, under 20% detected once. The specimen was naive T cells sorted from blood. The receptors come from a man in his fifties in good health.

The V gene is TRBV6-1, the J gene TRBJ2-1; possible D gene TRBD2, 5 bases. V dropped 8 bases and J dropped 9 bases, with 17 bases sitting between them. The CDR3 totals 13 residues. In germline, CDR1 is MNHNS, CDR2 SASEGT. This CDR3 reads CASGIVLGSEQFF. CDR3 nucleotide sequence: TGTGCCAGCGGTATTGTACTAGGCAGTGAGCAGTTCTTC.

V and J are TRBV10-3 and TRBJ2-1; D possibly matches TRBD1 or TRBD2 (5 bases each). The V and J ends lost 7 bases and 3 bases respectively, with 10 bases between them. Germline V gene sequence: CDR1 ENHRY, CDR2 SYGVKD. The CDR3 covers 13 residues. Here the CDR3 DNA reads TGTGCCATCACGAGGGGCAACTACAATGAGCAGTTCTTC. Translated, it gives CAITRGNYNEQFF.